The subject of this entry is one T cell receptor beta chain. The junction does not match germline at one end; this may be a read error. The primer mix had 60 Vbeta and 13 Jbeta primers. Here immunoSEQ multiplex PCR was the method, and the copy in TCRdb shows in-frame clones only, minus some. This table has some 160,000 clones, around 73% appearing once. This CDR3 contains 13 residues. Germline CDR1 is SGHRS and CDR2 is YFSETQ. This specimen belongs to a study of cytomegalovirus exposure and HLA in healthy donors. The specimen sequenced was PBMCs. This chain links TRBV5-1 with TRBJ1-2, with D tentatively TRBD1 (5 bases). The clonotype was recovered from a man aged 55 to 70 in good health and CMV-seronegative. The CDR3 DNA reads as TGCGCCAGCAGCTTGGGGGTTGACCCACAGGTACCCTTC. It translates to CASSLGVDPQVPF.